The rows below give T cell receptor beta chains drawn from one sample of a study of molecular identifiers for immune sequencing clone quantification. TCRdb passed the PCR reads through MiXCR, listing each CDR3 protein once. The sample has a few hundred thousand distinct CDR3 sequences; around 23% are singletons. The sequencing sample was made of naive CD8+ T cells from blood, with Jurkat cell RNA spiked in. These receptors all come from a human donor in good health. Some libraries in this study had Jurkat cell RNA spiked in. Each CDR3 is given with its conserved first and last residue. A D gene is named only where the DNA matches it firmly. Part of the rows lack a size; the others show once, few, many or a class for expanded clones.

clone_size,j_call,v_call,d_call,cdr3_nt,cdr3_aa
few,TRBJ2-1,TRBV12-3/TRBV12-4,.,TGTGCCAGCAGTTTATATGAGCAGTTCTTC,CASSLYEQFF
.,TRBJ2-5,TRBV12-3/TRBV12-4,TRBD1,TGTGCCAGCAGGCCGAATCGGGCGGAGACAGGGAAGGAGACCCAGTACTTC,CASRPNRAETGKETQYF
.,TRBJ2-5,TRBV18,TRBD2,TGTGCCAGCTCACCGACTAGCGGGTACCAAGAGACCCAGTACTTC,CASSPTSGYQETQYF
few,TRBJ2-7,TRBV6-5,TRBD2,TGTGCCAGCAGTTACTCACCGCCTAGCGGGAGCATAAGATTTTACGAGCAGTACTTC,CASSYSPPSGSIRFYEQYF
few,TRBJ2-1,TRBV12-5,.,TGTGCTAGTGGTTTTTCCAACACCAACAATGAGCAGTTCTTC,CASGFSNTNNEQFF
.,TRBJ2-1,TRBV6-2/TRBV6-3,TRBD2,TGTGCCAGCAGTTACGCCCCCCCGGAGACTAGCGAGTTTGAGCAGTTCTTC,CASSYAPPETSEFEQFF
few,TRBJ1-1,TRBV4-1,.,TGCGCCAGCAGCCAAGTTTTTGGATGGTTAACTTCTTCTGAAGCTTCCTTT,CASSQVFGWLTSSEASF
many,TRBJ2-7,TRBV6-6,.,TGTGCCAGCAGTTATGCGGGATACGAGCAGTACTTC,CASSYAGYEQYF
few,TRBJ1-5,TRBV2,.,TGTGCCAGCAGTGAATGGGGCGGAGGGTATAGCAATCAGCCCCAGCATTTT,CASSEWGGGYSNQPQHF
.,TRBJ1-2,TRBV5-4,.,TGTGCCAGCAGCTTGGGGACACCTCTCAGCTCCCGTGGCTACACCTTC,CASSLGTPLSSRGYTF
many,TRBJ2-5,TRBV20-1,TRBD2,TGCAGTGCTAGAGATTACGTGGAGCGGGGCTTACAAGAGACCCAGTACTTC,CSARDYVERGLQETQYF
.,TRBJ1-2,TRBV21-1,.,TGTGCCATAGACGTGGGCGGCTACACCTTC,CAIDVGGYTF
.,TRBJ2-5,TRBV29-1,.,TGCAGCGTTGAAGACTCAGGAGGCCAAGAGGCCCAGTACTTC,CSVEDSGGQEAQYF
.,TRBJ2-7,TRBV5-4,.,TGTGCCAGCAGCTTGATAGCCGGCTCCTACGAGCAGTACTTC,CASSLIAGSYEQYF
many,TRBJ2-3,TRBV5-1,.,TGCGCCAGCAGCCCAGGTGGGGGGGGGCCAGATACGCAGTATTTT,CASSPGGGGPDTQYF
.,TRBJ2-7,TRBV9,.,TGTGCCAGAAGCCAGTCCCGGGACTTATCCTACGAGCAGTACTTC,CARSQSRDLSYEQYF
few,TRBJ2-6,TRBV20-1,.,TGCAGTGCTAGAGACGGCAGACAAACTGGGGCCAACGTCCTGACTTTC,CSARDGRQTGANVLTF
.,TRBJ2-1,TRBV11-3,.,TGTGCCAGCAGCTTAGATGAGGGTGAGCAGTTCTTC,CASSLDEGEQFF
many,TRBJ2-3,TRBV4-3,.,TGCGCCAGCAGCCAAGATACCCATTCGGGGCTAAGAAATTTGTATTTT,CASSQDTHSGLRNLYF
many,TRBJ1-2,TRBV20-1,.,TGCAGTGCTATGGATGTGTCAGCTAACTATGGCTACACCTTC,CSAMDVSANYGYTF
.,TRBJ2-7,TRBV7-6,.,TGTGCCAGCAGCGGCAGGGAGTCCGAGCAGTACTTC,CASSGRESEQYF
few,TRBJ2-3,TRBV11-2,.,TGTGCCAGCAGCTTAGAAAAAGCTCTCGGCACAGATACGCAGTATTTT,CASSLEKALGTDTQYF
many,TRBJ1-1,TRBV12-3/TRBV12-4,.,TGTGCCAGCAGGGGATTCAGTGAAGCTTTCTTT,CASRGFSEAFF
few,TRBJ2-2,TRBV3-1,TRBD2,TGTGCCAGCAGCCTGCGGGACTATATCTACACCGGGGAGCTGTTTTTT,CASSLRDYIYTGELFF
many,TRBJ2-1,TRBV29-1,TRBD2,TGCAGCGGCGTACTAGCGGGGTACAATGAGCAGTTCTTC,CSGVLAGYNEQFF
.,TRBJ2-7,TRBV12-3/TRBV12-4,.,TGTGCCAGCAGTCCCGGACAGAGCTACGAGCAGCACTTC,CASSPGQSYEQHF
few,TRBJ1-5,TRBV21-1,.,TGTGCCAGCAGCAAAGTGACGTCTTCGACAGGGGTGGATCAGCCCCAGCATTTT,CASSKVTSSTGVDQPQHF
few,TRBJ2-5,TRBV27,.,TGTGCCAGCAGTTTAGTTGGGACACACCAAGAGACCCAGTACTTC,CASSLVGTHQETQYF
.,TRBJ2-7,TRBV4-3,.,TGCGCCAGCAGCCAAGAATCGGCCAGGGGTGCGATCGAGCAGTACTTC,CASSQESARGAIEQYF
.,TRBJ1-6,TRBV6-2/TRBV6-3,.,TGTGCCAGCAGGATAGGACACGGCTATAATTCACCCCTCCACTTT,CASRIGHGYNSPLHF
.,TRBJ1-1,TRBV29-1,.,TGCAGCGCCGACAGGTGTTTTTACACTGAAGCTCTCTTT,CSADRCFYTEALF
.,TRBJ2-1,TRBV11-2,TRBD1,TGTGCCAGCAGCCCGAGGACAGGGGGGACCAATGAGCAGTTCTTC,CASSPRTGGTNEQFF
.,TRBJ1-3,TRBV19,TRBD1,TGTGCCAGTAGTAACCAGGACAGGGCGAGCTCTGGAAACACCATATATTTT,CASSNQDRASSGNTIYF
.,TRBJ1-6,TRBV6-5,TRBD1,TGTGCCAGCAGTTGCTCGTTCGTCGGGACAGGAGGTTCACCCCTCCACTTT,CASSCSFVGTGGSPLHF
many,TRBJ2-1,TRBV4-1,TRBD2,TGCGCCAGCAGCCCCACGCCTTCTAGCGGGGGGTGGGGTGAGCAGTTCTTC,CASSPTPSSGGWGEQFF
.,TRBJ1-1,TRBV5-6,TRBD1,TGTGCCAGCAGCTGGGGGACAGCTACTGAAGCTTTCTTT,CASSWGTATEAFF
many,TRBJ2-3,TRBV29-1,.,TGCAGCGAAGCAGGGACTAGCACAGATACGCAGTATTTT,CSEAGTSTDTQYF
once,TRBJ2-3,TRBV7-9,.,TGTGCCAGCAGCTCTCATCAGGGAGCAGATACGCGGTATTTT,CASSSHQGADTRYF